This is a list of T cell receptor beta chains from one sample in a study of blood T cell repertoires in COVID-19. Some clones are missing from TCRdb's copy, which holds only in-frame ones; the method was immunoSEQ multiplex PCR. The table records about 200,000 clones, 65% to 80% of them present only once. The sequencing input was peripheral blood. These receptors all come from a man in his fifties or sixties who had recovered from COVID-19. Both conserved end residues are part of each CDR3. The order of the fields is D gene, V gene, J gene, clone size, CDR3 protein, CDR3 DNA. D genes are given only for firm matches. Some rows mark clone size as missing; the rest say once, few, many or name a class of expanded clone.

NA	TRBV14	TRBJ2-1	NA	CASSPGVYNEQFF	TGTGCCAGCAGCCCGGGGGTCTACAATGAGCAGTTCTTC
TRBD2	TRBV6-2/TRBV6-3	TRBJ2-1	NA	CASSLGTSGITYNEQFF	TGTGCCAGCAGTCTCGGGACTAGCGGGATAACCTACAATGAGCAGTTCTTC
NA	TRBV24-1	TRBJ2-5	NA	CATSDFRGAGQETQYF	TGTGCCACCAGTGATTTCCGGGGAGCGGGTCAAGAGACCCAGTACTTC
NA	TRBV4-3	TRBJ1-4	NA	CASSQDNSNEKLFF	TGCGCCAGCAGCCAAGATAATAGTAATGAAAAACTGTTTTTT
TRBD1	TRBV7-8	TRBJ2-7	NA	CASSLRLGQGANEQYF	TGTGCCAGCAGCTTAAGATTGGGGCAGGGGGCTAACGAGCAGTACTTC
NA	TRBV19	TRBJ1-6	once	CASSSQINSPLHF	TGTGCCAGTAGTTCCCAGATTAATTCACCCCTCCACTTT
NA	TRBV4-2	TRBJ2-2	few	CASSQDWGPDTGELFF	TGTGCCAGCAGCCAAGACTGGGGGCCTGACACCGGGGAGCTGTTTTTT
TRBD1	TRBV3-1/TRBV3-2	TRBJ1-6	NA	CASSPPPTGARSPLHF	TGTGCCAGCAGCCCCCCACCGACAGGGGCTCGCTCACCCCTCCACTTT
NA	TRBV20-1	TRBJ1-2	few	CSASPDWGGLGYTF	TGCAGTGCTAGTCCAGATTGGGGGGGACTAGGCTACACCTTC
NA	TRBV3-1/TRBV3-2	TRBJ1-1	NA	CASSQASRDTEAFF	TGTGCCAGCAGCCAAGCCTCCCGGGATACTGAAGCTTTCTTT
NA	TRBV19	TRBJ2-3	NA	CASSTSLLDTQYF	TGTGCCAGTAGTACCTCCTTGTTAGATACGCAGTATTTT
NA	TRBV9	TRBJ1-1	NA	CASSVAGAREAFF	TGTGCCAGCAGCGTTGCGGGGGCGAGGGAAGCTTTCTTT
NA	TRBV28	TRBJ1-2	NA	CATNEQGDGYTF	TGTGCCACCAACGAACAGGGAGATGGCTACACCTTC
TRBD1	TRBV4-2	TRBJ2-5	once	CASSQTQGAQETQYF	TGTGCCAGCAGCCAGACGCAGGGGGCTCAAGAGACCCAGTACTTC
NA	TRBV7-2	TRBJ2-2	NA	CASSLESRVTGELFF	TGTGCCAGCAGCTTAGAATCGAGGGTCACCGGGGAGCTGTTTTTT
NA	TRBV6-5	TRBJ1-4	NA	CASSYRFGTESEKLFF	TGTGCCAGCAGTTACCGGTTTGGGACTGAGTCTGAAAAACTGTTTTTT
NA	TRBV19	TRBJ1-5	NA	CASSIAGFNQPQHF	TGTGCCAGTAGTATTGCGGGGTTTAATCAGCCCCAGCATTTT
TRBD1	TRBV7-9	TRBJ2-2	NA	CASSADRVGQNTGELFF	TGTGCCAGCAGCGCTGACAGGGTGGGTCAAAACACCGGGGAGCTGTTTTTT
NA	TRBV9	TRBJ1-1	NA	CASSALLNTEAFF	TGTGCCAGCAGCGCCCTTTTGAACACTGAAGCTTTCTTT
TRBD1	TRBV28	TRBJ2-1	NA	CASSLIDYRGRKQFF	TGTGCCAGCAGTTTAATCGATTACAGGGGACGCAAACAGTTCTTC
NA	TRBV6-2/TRBV6-3	TRBJ2-3	NA	CASSYFRDTQYF	TGTGCCAGCAGTTACTTCCGAGATACGCAGTATTTT
TRBD2	TRBV7-6	TRBJ2-1	NA	CASSFGTSGNNEQFF	TGTGCCAGCAGCTTCGGGACTAGCGGGAACAATGAGCAGTTCTTC
NA	TRBV7-8	TRBJ1-6	NA	CASSLGSVRNSPLHF	TGTGCCAGCAGCTTAGGGTCGGTGCGTAATTCACCCCTCCACTTT
TRBD1	TRBV11-2	TRBJ1-1	NA	CASSLVGQGFSEAFF	TGTGCCAGCAGCTTAGTGGGACAGGGGTTCTCTGAAGCTTTCTTT
TRBD1	TRBV5-4	TRBJ2-7	NA	CASSRDRGYEQYF	TGTGCCAGCAGCCGGGACAGGGGCTACGAGCAGTACTTC
TRBD2	TRBV5-8	TRBJ2-1	NA	CASSPGLAGGRGQNEQFF	TGTGCCAGCAGCCCTGGACTAGCGGGAGGAAGGGGGCAAAATGAGCAGTTCTTC
NA	TRBV3-1/TRBV3-2	TRBJ1-1	NA	CASSPRTQGNTEAFF	TGTGCCAGCAGCCCCAGGACGCAGGGGAACACTGAAGCTTTCTTT
TRBD2	TRBV5-5	TRBJ2-5	NA	CASSFSASGRGETQYF	TGTGCCAGCAGCTTTTCGGCTAGCGGGAGGGGGGAGACCCAGTACTTC
NA	TRBV5-4	TRBJ2-3	once	CASSLGGGGSDTQYF	TGTGCCAGCAGCTTGGGTGGGGGCGGTTCAGATACGCAGTATTTT
TRBD2	TRBV5-8	TRBJ2-1	NA	CASSILAGEYNEQFF	TGTGCCAGCAGCATACTAGCGGGAGAGTACAATGAGCAGTTCTTC
NA	TRBV6-5	TRBJ1-2	NA	CASSYSRQNYGYTF	TGTGCCAGCAGTTACTCACGACAGAATTATGGCTACACCTTC
NA	TRBV29-1	TRBJ1-2	NA	CSVETGKGGINYGYTF	TGCAGCGTTGAGACGGGGAAGGGAGGGATTAACTATGGCTACACCTTC
NA	TRBV27	TRBJ1-4	NA	CASSYAGVGEKLFF	TGTGCCAGCAGTTACGCAGGGGTTGGTGAAAAACTGTTTTTT
TRBD1	TRBV27	TRBJ2-5	NA	CASSNDRGQETQYF	TGTGCCAGCAGCAACGACAGGGGCCAAGAGACCCAGTACTTC
TRBD1	TRBV11-3	TRBJ1-1	NA	CASSPQGQGRTEAFF	TGTGCCAGCAGCCCCCAGGGACAGGGGAGGACTGAAGCTTTCTTT
NA	TRBV4-2	TRBJ2-3	NA	CASSQTGTTDTQYF	TGTGCCAGCAGCCAAACGGGAACCACAGATACGCAGTATTTT
TRBD1	TRBV25-1	TRBJ2-6	few	CASSEPQGSGANVLTF	TGTGCCAGCAGTGAACCACAGGGGTCTGGGGCCAACGTCCTGACTTTC
TRBD1	TRBV3-1/TRBV3-2	TRBJ2-7	few	CASSQGGTGGEQYF	TGTGCCAGCAGCCAGGGCGGGACAGGGGGCGAGCAGTACTTC
NA	TRBV4-1	TRBJ1-4	NA	CASSQVKSSRVNEKLFF	TGCGCCAGCAGCCAAGTCAAGTCGTCGCGAGTAAATGAAAAACTGTTTTTT
NA	TRBV24-1	TRBJ2-1	many	CATSEGRRYNEQFF	TGTGCCACCAGTGAGGGGCGACGCTACAATGAGCAGTTCTTC
NA	TRBV6-6	TRBJ1-2	NA	CASSYPSTANYGYTF	TGTGCCAGCAGTTACCCCTCAACAGCTAACTATGGCTACACCTTC
NA	TRBV27	TRBJ1-6	NA	CASSFSGALNNSPLHF	TGTGCCAGCAGTTTTAGTGGGGCCCTTAATAATTCACCCCTCCACTTT
TRBD1	TRBV24-1	TRBJ2-6	NA	CATSSGGRDRAFFSGANVLTF	TGTGCCACCAGTTCGGGAGGACGGGACAGGGCCTTTTTCTCTGGGGCCAACGTCCTGACTTTC
NA	TRBV14	TRBJ1-6	NA	CASSPTDGSSYNSPLHF	TGTGCCAGCAGCCCGACGGACGGGAGCTCCTATAATTCACCCCTCCACTTT
TRBD1	TRBV7-2	TRBJ2-1	NA	CASSFDRDASGQFF	TGTGCCAGCAGCTTTGACAGGGACGCCAGTGGGCAGTTCTTC
NA	TRBV5-4	TRBJ1-6	NA	CASSFKVGGNNYNSPLHF	TGTGCCAGCAGCTTCAAGGTTGGAGGAAACAACTATAATTCACCCCTCCACTTT
NA	TRBV6-5	TRBJ2-2	NA	CASSSSTSGRGGELFF	NA
TRBD1	TRBV7-2	TRBJ2-3	NA	CASSPNRGSTDTQYF	TGTGCCAGCAGCCCAAACAGGGGGAGCACAGATACGCAGTATTTT
NA	TRBV28	TRBJ1-1	NA	CASSLMGQNTEAFF	TGTGCCAGCAGTCTAATGGGACAGAACACTGAAGCTTTCTTT
TRBD2	TRBV7-2	TRBJ2-1	NA	CASSRRITSGSDEQFF	TGTGCCAGCAGCCGTCGCATTACTAGCGGGAGCGATGAGCAGTTCTTC
NA	TRBV7-2	TRBJ1-4	few	CASSESHSDEKLFF	TGTGCCAGCAGCGAGTCCCACTCGGATGAAAAACTGTTTTTT
TRBD1	TRBV19	TRBJ2-1	NA	CASSKEGQYYNEQFF	TGTGCCAGTAGTAAAGAGGGACAGTACTACAATGAGCAGTTCTTC
TRBD1	TRBV28	TRBJ1-4	once	CASSTQEGGRIREKLFF	TGTGCCAGCAGTACGCAGGAAGGGGGCCGGATCCGTGAAAAACTGTTTTTT
TRBD1	TRBV2	TRBJ2-7	once	CASTPGQGIYEQYF	TGTGCCAGCACCCCGGGACAGGGGATTTACGAGCAGTACTTC
NA	TRBV19	TRBJ1-1	NA	CASKPGGWNTEAFF	TGTGCCAGTAAGCCCGGGGGGTGGAACACTGAAGCTTTCTTT
NA	TRBV7-6	TRBJ2-3	NA	CASSLAQTSIADTQYF	TGTGCCAGCAGCTTAGCGCAAACTAGTATTGCAGATACGCAGTATTTT
NA	TRBV18	TRBJ2-2	NA	CASSPQQNSGANTGELFF	TGTGCCAGCTCCCCCCAGCAGAACTCAGGCGCGAACACCGGGGAGCTGTTTTTT
TRBD1	TRBV25-1	TRBJ2-7	NA	CASSKTGTGGLEQYF	TGTGCCAGCAGTAAAACCGGGACAGGGGGTCTCGAGCAGTACTTC
TRBD1	TRBV7-8	TRBJ1-1	NA	CASSTDRDHTEAFF	TGTGCCAGCAGCACAGACAGGGATCACACTGAAGCTTTCTTT
NA	TRBV6-5	TRBJ1-5	once	CASSPFGLNQPQHF	TGTGCCAGCAGCCCCTTCGGACTCAATCAGCCCCAGCATTTT